Following are 18 T cell receptor beta chains from one sample sequenced in a study of blood T cell repertoires in COVID-19. Sequencing used immunoSEQ multiplex PCR; TCRdb keeps in-frame clones, though not all of them. The repertoire holds hundreds of thousands of clones, with roughly nine tenths as singletons. Sequenced sample: PBMCs or T cells enriched from blood (not recorded which). The origin of the receptors is a woman aged 50 to 60 in a cohort exposed to, infected with or recovered from COVID-19 (not recorded which).

The chain uses TRBV6-5 and TRBJ1-5, with D possibly matching TRBD1 (5 bases). Trimming shortened V by 5 bases and J by 13 bases, and 15 bases separated the two germline ends. Looked up from germline, CDR1 is MNHEY and CDR2 is SVGAGI. The CDR3 runs 12 residues. CDR3 residues: CASSLLDIYQHF. The CDR3 nucleotides are TGTGCCAGCAGTCTACTGGACATTTATCAGCATTTT.

This rearrangement joins TRBV27 to TRBJ1-1; a possible D gene is TRBD1 (6 bases). Germline CDR1 and CDR2: MNHEY and SMNVEV (reference sequence). V was shortened by 5 bases and J by 1 base, with 14 bases between the two germline ends. The CDR3 is 15 residues long. The CDR3 sequence: CASSIAGTPNTEAFF. As DNA, the CDR3 is TGTGCCAGCAGTATAGCCGGGACACCGAACACTGAAGCTTTCTTT.

In this sample, this clone turned up once. The V call is TRBV30, the J call TRBJ1-1, with 8 positions matching TRBD1. Germline V gene sequence: CDR1 GTSNPN, CDR2 SVGIG (reference sequence). This CDR3 is 14 amino acids long. DNA of the CDR3: TGTGCTTATCTCAGACAGACCGGACAGGGAAAAGCTTTCTTT. Protein: CAYLRQTGQGKAFF.

This clone was found a few times. This sequence joins TRBV19 and TRBJ1-6; D not certain. Germline values: CDR1 LNHDA, CDR2 SQIVND (reference sequence). The V and J ends lost 5 bases and 7 bases respectively, with 15 bases between them. The CDR3 consists of 15 residues. CDR3 bases: TGTGCCAGTAGTCCACCGCTTAGCGGCAATTCACCCCTCCACTTT. Translating gives CASSPPLSGNSPLHF.

The V gene is TRBV5-1, the J gene TRBJ2-5, with D possibly being TRBD1 (5 bases). The CDR3 is made up of 15 amino acids. Per germline, CDR1 SGHRS and CDR2 YFSETQ. V lost 2 bases and J lost 2, with 13 bases in between. The CDR3 DNA sequence: TGCGCCAGCAGCTTAAACAGGATAATACAAGAGACCCAGTACTTC. Encoded protein: CASSLNRIIQETQYF. The full variable domain, with the rest looked up from reference TRBV5-1 and TRBJ2-5, is KAGVTQTPRYLIKTRGQQVTLSCSPISGHRSVSWYQQTPGQGLQFLFEYFSETQRNKGNFPGRFSGRQFSNSRSEMNVSTLELGDSALYLCASSLNRIIQETQYFGPGTRLLVL.

The chain has TRBV7-2 and TRBJ2-3; 9 positions match TRBD2. The length of the CDR3 is 16 residues. V lost 0 bases and J lost 6; bases outside the gene matches: 7. CDR1 SGHTA and CDR2 FQGNSA come from the germline V gene. This chain's CDR3 is CASSLASGGKWDTQYF. In DNA, the CDR3 is TGTGCCAGCAGCTTAGCGAGCGGGGGGAAGTGGGATACGCAGTATTTT. Combining the CDR3 with reference TRBV7-2 and TRBJ2-3 gives the whole variable domain GAGVSQSPSNKVTEKGKDVELRCDPISGHTALYWYRQSLGQGLEFLIYFQGNSAPDKSGLPSDRFSAERTGGSVSTLTIQRTQQEDSAVYLCASSLASGGKWDTQYFGPGTRLTVL.

J is TRBJ1-1 and V is TRBV28; a possible D gene is TRBD1 (5 bases). Trimming stripped 5 bases from V and 3 bases from J, with 19 bases between. Germline assignment: CDR1 MDHEN and CDR2 SYDVKM. This CDR3 spans 16 amino acids. The CDR3 nucleotides are TGTGCCAGCAGTGGGGACTCCTCCATCGCGTACACTGAAGCTTTCTTT. Residues: CASSGDSSIAYTEAFF.

The chain uses TRBV2 and TRBJ1-1; tentatively, D is TRBD1 (5 bases). This CDR3 has 14 amino acids. Trimming left V 4 bases short and J 10 bases short, with 19 bases between. CDR1 is SNHLY, CDR2 FYNNEI, per germline. CDR3 loop: CASSAFGGEGVAFF. DNA for the CDR3: TGTGCCAGCAGTGCCTTTGGAGGGGAAGGAGTAGCTTTCTTT.

This clone was detected only once. The rearrangement uses TRBV6-2 or TRBV6-3 and TRBJ1-2, with 7 bases aligning to TRBD1. Per germline, CDR1 MNHEY and CDR2 SVGEGT. V lost 2 bases, J lost 4 bases, and 4 bases stayed unmatched. The CDR3 runs 14 residues. In nucleotides, the CDR3 is TGTGCCAGCAGTTACAGGGGGCGATTCTATGGCTACACCTTC. Its protein product is CASSYRGRFYGYTF.

V and J are TRBV29-1 and TRBJ2-7; weak D call: TRBD1 (6 bases). The CDR3 loop spans 14 amino acids. Between the trimmed V and J ends, which lost 4 bases and 7 bases, there was a span of 20 bases. Germline loops: CDR1 SQVTM, CDR2 ANQGSEA. CDR3 nucleotide sequence: TGCAGCGTTGTGCAGGGGATTGGTGTTGGAGAGCAGTACTTC. Amino acids: CSVVQGIGVGEQYF.

This clone is a singleton in its sample. The chain joins TRBV7-2 to TRBJ2-2; D is undetermined. The germline V gene has CDR1 SGHTA and CDR2 FQGNSA. The CDR3 consists of 15 residues. Trimming cost V 4 bases and J 1 base, with 10 bases left between them. CDR3 coding DNA: TGTGCCAGCAGCTCCGAGGTCAGGAACACCGGGGAGCTGTTTTTT. Its protein product is CASSSEVRNTGELFF. Full variable domain (rest looked up from reference TRBV7-2 and TRBJ2-2): GAGVSQSPSNKVTEKGKDVELRCDPISGHTALYWYRQSLGQGLEFLIYFQGNSAPDKSGLPSDRFSAERTGGSVSTLTIQRTQQEDSAVYLCASSSEVRNTGELFFGEGSRLTVL.

The chain has TRBV18 and TRBJ1-1; 7 bases align to TRBD1. Trimming cost V 2 bases and J 5 bases; bases outside gene matches: 8. The CDR3 is 15 residues long. The germline CDR1 and CDR2 sequences are KGHSH and LQKENI. CDR3 nucleotides: TGTGCCAGCTCACCAACGCAGGGGGTAAAAACTGAAGCTTTCTTT. This codes for CASSPTQGVKTEAFF.

The rearrangement uses TRBV28 and TRBJ1-1; the D gene is possibly TRBD1 (5 bases). CDR1 MDHEN and CDR2 SYDVKM come from the germline V gene. The CDR3 runs 11 residues. V shed 4 bases and J shed 11 bases, with 11 bases lying between them. In DNA, the CDR3 is TGTGCCAGCAGTTCAGGGTTCGACGCTTTCTTT. It codes for CASSSGFDAFF. Complete variable domain (other parts from reference TRBV28 and TRBJ1-1): DVKVTQSSRYLVKRTGEKVFLECVQDMDHENMFWYRQDPGLGLRLIYFSYDVKMKEKGDIPEGYSVSREKKERFSLILESASTNQTSMYLCASSSGFDAFFGQGTRLTVV.

The rearrangement uses TRBV23-1 and TRBJ2-2, with 7 bases that match TRBD1. TRBV23-1 is sorted into the ORF group, with uncertain function. Trimming removed 4 bases from V and 2 bases from J; junction bases left unmatched: 13. The CDR3 is 18 residues long. The CDR3 protein is CASSPSLNGTANTGELFF. The DNA for the CDR3 is TGCGCCAGCAGTCCTTCGCTTAACGGGACAGCTAACACCGGGGAGCTGTTTTTT.

V is TRBV28 and J is TRBJ1-2; D possibly corresponds to TRBD1 (6 bases). Trimming pared 6 bases from V and 5 bases from J, leaving 19 bases between. Per the germline V gene, CDR1 is MDHEN and CDR2 is SYDVKM. The CDR3 loop spans 15 amino acids. The CDR3 DNA is TGTGCCAGCAGAGCCCCGGGAGGGGGGGATTATGGCTACACCTTC. Translation: CASRAPGGGDYGYTF.

The chain couples TRBV5-1 to TRBJ2-1; 14 bases agree with TRBD2. V trimming: 3 bases; J trimming: 8 bases; junction bases outside the gene matches: 4. This CDR3 has 15 amino acids. CDR1 is SGHRS and CDR2 is YFSETQ in the germline V gene. CDR3 sequence reads: CASSSGLAGGDEQFF. In DNA form, the CDR3 reads TGCGCCAGCAGCTCTGGACTAGCGGGGGGTGATGAGCAGTTCTTC.

V usage is TRBV5-1 and J usage is TRBJ2-1; no reliable D call. V shed 0 bases and J shed 0 bases, with 7 bases lying between them. Germline V gives CDR1 SGHRS, CDR2 YFSETQ. This CDR3 comprises 15 residues. The CDR3 bases are TGCGCCAGCAGCTTGGACGGTGACTCCTACAATGAGCAGTTCTTC. Residues: CASSLDGDSYNEQFF.

The chain carries TRBV12-3 or TRBV12-4 and TRBJ1-1; TRBD1 might be the D (5 bases). The V and J ends lost 5 bases and 0 bases respectively, with 7 bases between them. CDR3 length: 13 amino acids. CDR3 sequence: CASSQDMNTEAFF. CDR3 sequence (DNA): TGTGCCAGCAGTCAGGACATGAACACTGAAGCTTTCTTT.